A single sample gave rise to the 3 T cell receptor beta chains below, sequenced in a study of identical twins listed by TCRdb under 2016. Library generation was performed with 5' RACE. Instrument used: Illumina HiSeq 2000. The raw public reads went through TCRdb reprocessing: fastp at Q25, MiXCR clone calling, in-frame beta chains kept. Each record represents a unique CDR3 protein, reported with the most common genes and DNA among its rows. The sample table holds approximately 250,000 distinct CDR3 sequences, of which approximately 7.1% were seen once. Jointly, the top ten make up just over 14% of the sample. This sample also appeared in a second study, on T cells expressing NK-cell markers.

The sample consisted of CD8+ T cells sorted from blood. These receptors were collected from a woman aged 18 to 35 in good health.

J is TRBJ2-1 and V is TRBV7-2, with 11 bases fitting TRBD2. The CDR3 extends over 15 amino acids. Germline loops: CDR1 SGHTA, CDR2 FQGNSA. J lost 4 bases, V lost 4 bases, and 3 bases had no gene match. CDR3 residues: CASSSTSGVYNEQFF. Written as DNA, the CDR3 is TGTGCCAGCAGCTCGACTAGCGGGGTTTACAATGAGCAGTTCTTC.

V and J are TRBV12-3 or TRBV12-4 and TRBJ1-1; D remains unclear. CDR3 size: 14 residues. Trimming pared 0 bases from V and 0 bases from J, leaving 5 bases between. The CDR3 protein is CASSLAFMNTEAFF. For the CDR3, the DNA is TGTGCCAGCAGTTTAGCCTTCATGAACACTGAAGCTTTCTTT.

This clonotype was detected only a few times. J is TRBJ2-7 and V is TRBV12-3 or TRBV12-4; the match to TRBD2 covers 9 bases. The CDR3 is 17 residues long. J gave up 3 bases and V 5 bases, and 14 bases lay outside the gene matches. CDR3 region: CASSGTGLAKGIYEQYF. CDR3 DNA sequence: TGTGCCAGCAGTGGGACGGGACTAGCTAAGGGAATCTACGAGCAGTACTTC.